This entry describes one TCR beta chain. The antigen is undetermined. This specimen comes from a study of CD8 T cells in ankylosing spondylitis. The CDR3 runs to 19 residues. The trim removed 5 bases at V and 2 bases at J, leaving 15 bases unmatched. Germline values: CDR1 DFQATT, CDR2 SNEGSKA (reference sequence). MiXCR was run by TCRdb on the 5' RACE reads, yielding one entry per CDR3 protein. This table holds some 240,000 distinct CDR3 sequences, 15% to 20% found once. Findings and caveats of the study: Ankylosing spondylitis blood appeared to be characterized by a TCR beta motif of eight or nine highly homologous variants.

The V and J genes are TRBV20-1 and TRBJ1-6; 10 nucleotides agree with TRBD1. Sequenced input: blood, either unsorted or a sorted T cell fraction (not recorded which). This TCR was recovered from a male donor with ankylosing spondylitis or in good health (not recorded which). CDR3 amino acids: CSALYRGQGEGTYNSPLHF. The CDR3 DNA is TGCAGTGCTTTATATCGAGGACAGGGGGAAGGGACCTATAATTCACCCCTCCACTTT.